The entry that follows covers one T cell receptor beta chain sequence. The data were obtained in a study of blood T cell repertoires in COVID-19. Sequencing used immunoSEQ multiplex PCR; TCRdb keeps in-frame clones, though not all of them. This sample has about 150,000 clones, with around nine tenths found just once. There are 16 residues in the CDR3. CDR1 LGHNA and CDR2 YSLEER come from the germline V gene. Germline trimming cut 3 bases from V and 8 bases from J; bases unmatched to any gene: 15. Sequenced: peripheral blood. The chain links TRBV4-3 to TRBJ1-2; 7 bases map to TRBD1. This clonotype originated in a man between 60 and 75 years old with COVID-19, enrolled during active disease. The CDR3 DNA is TGCGCCAGCAGCCATAAAGTTGGGAAGGAGGGGGCAGGCTACACCTTC. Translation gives CASSHKVGKEGAGYTF.